The 15 T cell receptor beta chains reported below all come from one sample, sequenced in a study of blood T cells in healthy people across ages. The second PCR ran roughly 7 to 12 cycles with a sample-barcoded 5' primer and J-beta primers. Using its own MiXCR run on the 5' RACE reads, TCRdb lists one record per CDR3 protein. The sample lists some 690,000 distinct CDR3 sequences; around a fifth were seen once. The sequencing input was blood. These receptors were taken from a man aged 70 or older in good health.

The chain links TRBV7-9 to TRBJ2-7; a possible D gene is TRBD1 (5 bases). Trimming removed 2 bases from V and 1 base from J, with 12 bases in between. Germline lookup yields CDR1 SEHNR and CDR2 FQNEAQ (reference sequence). This CDR3 region has 15 residues. The CDR3: CASSLIGAKSYEQYV. The CDR3 nucleotides read TGTGCCAGCAGCTTAATAGGGGCCAAATCCTACGAGCAGTACGTC.

This clonotype appeared a few times. This chain joins TRBV5-6 and TRBJ2-2; possibly TRBD2 for D (5 bases). Trimming pared 2 bases from V and 6 bases from J, leaving 8 bases between. The V gene's germline CDR1 is SGHDT and CDR2 YYEEEE. The CDR3 consists of 13 residues. As DNA, the CDR3 is TGTGCCAGCAGCTTTCGGAGGCCCGGGGAGCTGTTTTTT. This codes for CASSFRRPGELFF.

This clonotype has a handful of counts. V usage is TRBV18 and J usage is TRBJ2-5, with D possibly called TRBD1 or TRBD2 (5 bases each). V lost 1 base, J lost 0 bases, and 9 bases lay in between. The CDR3 extends over 15 amino acids. CDR1 KGHSH and CDR2 LQKENI come from the germline V gene. For the CDR3, the DNA is TGTGCCAGCTCACCACTTAGAGGGGACCAAGAGACCCAGTACTTC. It codes for CASSPLRGDQETQYF.

This clonotype was observed once. J is TRBJ2-3 and V is TRBV12-3 or TRBV12-4; 9 nucleotides align to TRBD2. The CDR3 runs 17 residues. V was clipped by 6 bases and J by 4 bases; unmatched bases: 14. The CDR3 here is CASSPTLGGRGADTQYF. CDR3 DNA sequence: TGTGCCAGCAGCCCCACCCTTGGCGGGAGGGGCGCAGATACGCAGTATTTT.

About this clonotype itself: One end of the junction fails to match germline, which may point to a read error. The rearrangement joins TRBV12-3 or TRBV12-4 to TRBJ2-7; D ambiguous. The CDR3 runs to 11 residues. Written as DNA, the CDR3 is TGTACCAGCAGTTCGACCTACGAGCAGTACTTC. Protein product: CTSSSTYEQYF.

This clonotype occurred a few times. A read error may account for a junction end that differs from germline. This chain uses TRBV2 with TRBJ1-2, with D possibly TRBD1 on 5 matching bases. The germline CDR1 and CDR2 sequences are SNHLY and FYNNEI. This CDR3 is built from 12 residues. The chain's CDR3 is CANRQGHYGYTF. Here the CDR3 DNA reads TGCGCCAACCGGCAGGGACACTATGGCTACACCTTC.

This clonotype was observed a handful of times. The rearrangement links TRBV5-1 to TRBJ2-7, with D uncertain. The length of the CDR3 is 14 residues. Germline lookup yields CDR1 SGHRS and CDR2 YFSETQ. V gave up 0 bases and J gave up 2 bases, with 9 bases separating them. CDR3 bases: TGCGCCAGCAGCTTGGACCCTAGAACCTACGAGCAGTACTTC. It is translated as CASSLDPRTYEQYF.

The sample holds a few counts of this clonotype. The chain is built from TRBV2 and TRBJ2-5, with 12 bases matching TRBD2. TRBJ2-1 matches the DNA end more closely, so the J call is doubtful. Germline loops: CDR1 SNHLY, CDR2 FYNNEI. The CDR3 has 15 residues. The CDR3: CASQTLAGGFNEQFF. For the CDR3, the DNA is TGTGCCAGCCAGACACTAGCGGGGGGCTTCAATGAGCAGTTCTTC.

This clonotype was counted many times. The chain employs TRBV12-3 or TRBV12-4 and TRBJ2-3; D perhaps matches TRBD2 (6 bases). The V gene lost 1 base and the J gene lost 4 bases, with 12 bases spanning the gap. This CDR3 is 15 amino acids long. Written as DNA, the CDR3 is TGTGCCAGCAGTTTAGGCGGGGCAAATGCAGATACGCAGTATTTT. The encoded protein is CASSLGGANADTQYF.

This clonotype was seen a few times. CDR3 nucleotides: TGTGCCAGCAGCCCACCGGGGAAGCGCTGGGAGACCCAGTACTTC. It yields the protein CASSPPGKRWETQYF. V and J are TRBV7-8 and TRBJ2-5; D is possibly TRBD2 (5 bases). The germline CDR1 and CDR2 sequences are SGHVS and FQNEAQ. The ends were cut back, 5 bases at V and 5 bases at J, with 18 bases in the middle. There are 15 residues in the CDR3.

The sample holds a few counts of this clonotype. This rearrangement joins TRBV10-3 to TRBJ1-1, with D possibly being TRBD1 (5 bases). Trimming left V 5 bases short and J 5 bases short, with 18 bases between. The CDR3 consists of 15 residues. The V gene's germline CDR1 is ENHRY and CDR2 SYGVKD. CDR3 coding DNA: TGTGCCATCAGTCCCTCTGGGGGAGAGGGGACTGAAGCTTTCTTT. This codes for CAISPSGGEGTEAFF.

This clonotype was recorded a few times. This sequence joins TRBV3-1 and TRBJ1-4; possible D gene TRBD1, 5 bases. Germline CDR1 reads LGHDT; CDR2 reads YNNKEL (reference sequence). Trimming cost V 1 base and J 8 bases, with 14 bases left between them. The CDR3 spans 15 residues. CDR3 in amino acids: CASSQAGTAWEKLFF. As DNA, the CDR3 is TGTGCCAGCAGCCAAGCGGGGACGGCTTGGGAAAAACTGTTTTTT. The variable domain in full, completed from reference TRBV3-1 and TRBJ1-4, reads DTAVSQTPKYLVTQMGNDKSIKCEQNLGHDTMYWYKQDSKKFLKIMFSYNNKELIINETVPNRFSPKSPDKAHLNLHINSLELGDSAVYFCASSQAGTAWEKLFFGSGTQLSVL.

The chain uses TRBV5-1 and TRBJ2-3, with 9 bases identical to TRBD1. The V gene end was trimmed by 0 bases and the J gene end by 6 bases; junction bases not matched to a gene: 8. The CDR3 is made up of 16 amino acids. Germline V gene data show CDR1 as SGHRS and CDR2 as YFSETQ. CDR3 DNA: TGCGCCAGCAGCTTGGAAAGGGACAGGGTATCCGATACGCAGTATTTT. This encodes CASSLERDRVSDTQYF.

The chain uses TRBV18 and TRBJ2-5, with D maybe TRBD2 (6 bases). The J call is in doubt because the DNA end fits TRBJ2-7 better. Germline V gene sequence: CDR1 KGHSH, CDR2 LQKENI. The CDR3 length is 16 residues. The CDR3 bases are TGTGCCAGCTCACCATCAGGGCGGAGGGTCTCCTACGAGCAGTACTTC. The encoded protein is CASSPSGRRVSYEQYF.

The chain employs TRBV11-3 and TRBJ2-3; a possible D gene is TRBD1 (7 bases). Germline V gives CDR1 SGHNT, CDR2 YENEEA. The V end was cut by 5 bases, the J end by 2 bases, with 14 bases between. CDR3 length: 15 residues. In DNA, the CDR3 is TGTGCCAGCAGCCCCGGAGGGGGCTACACAGATACGCAGTATTTT. Amino acids: CASSPGGGYTDTQYF.